The sequence of this T cell receptor beta chain was determined in a study of T cells after posttransplantation cyclophosphamide. The study, taken as a whole, reports: Donor CD8+ memory clones often dominated recipient blood repertoires at later times. Recipient CMV seropositivity and CMV reactivation strongly tracked TRB clonality. Blood and skin or GI T cell repertoires showed limited TRB overlap.

The naive gate required viable CD3+CD4+ or CD3+CD8+ cells with CCR7+CD45RA+CD45RO-CD95-CD27+CD28+ phenotype. Notes on this clone: What it binds is not known. At one end, the junction sequence differs from germline, possibly due to a read error.

The length of the CDR3 is 15 residues. Germline CDR1 MNHNS, CDR2 SASEGT. TCRdb keeps only in-frame clones here, not all; method: immunoSEQ multiplex PCR. This sample carries 9,500 to 10,000 clones, 98% of them seen once, and the ten largest clones take roughly 0.23%. The chain combines TRBV6-1 with TRBJ1-6; D might be TRBD1 (6 bases). The source material was naive CD4+ T cells sorted from PBMCs. The source of this sequence is a woman aged 55 to 70 in good health, CMV-negative, and a related stem cell transplant donor. CDR3 loop: CASTRLGAGASPPHF. The CDR3 nucleotides are TGTGCCAGCACGCGTCTCGGGGCAGGGGCCTCACCCCCCCACTTT.